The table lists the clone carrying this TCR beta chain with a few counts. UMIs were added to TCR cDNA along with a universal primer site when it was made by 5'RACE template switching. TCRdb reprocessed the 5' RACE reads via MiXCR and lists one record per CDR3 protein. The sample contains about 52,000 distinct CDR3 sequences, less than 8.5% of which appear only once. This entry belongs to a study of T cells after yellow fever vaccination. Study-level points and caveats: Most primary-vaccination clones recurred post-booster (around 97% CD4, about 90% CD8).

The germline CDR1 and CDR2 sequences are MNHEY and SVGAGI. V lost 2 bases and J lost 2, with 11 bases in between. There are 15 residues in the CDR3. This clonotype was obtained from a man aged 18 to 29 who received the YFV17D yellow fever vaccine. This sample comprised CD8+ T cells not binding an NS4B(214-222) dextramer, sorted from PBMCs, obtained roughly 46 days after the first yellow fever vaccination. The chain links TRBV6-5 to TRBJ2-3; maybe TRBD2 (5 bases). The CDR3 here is CASSYGESITDTQYF. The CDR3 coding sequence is TGTGCCAGCAGTTACGGGGAGAGCATCACAGATACGCAGTATTTT.